This T cell receptor (beta chain) was identified during a study of blood T cell repertoires in COVID-19. Source study methods: Reference gene primer amplification yielded estimated nucleated cell counts. Generated by immunoSEQ multiplex PCR, the TCRdb table keeps only in-frame clones and is missing some. D and trimming were read from the DNA, whereas the V and J calls and clone size are those reported in that table. The data show about 260,000 clones, about nine tenths seen once. The germline V and J ends were trimmed by 1 base and 12 bases, with 13 bases remaining between them. The CDR3 length is 12 residues. The germline CDR1 and CDR2 sequences are MNHNS and SASEGT.

The rearrangement uses TRBV6-1 and TRBJ2-7; D is uncertain. This clonotype was sampled from a woman aged 45-60 years who had recovered from COVID-19. Source material: peripheral blood. The CDR3 is CASSEGRVRVYF. As DNA, the CDR3 is TGTGCCAGCAGTGAAGGGAGAGTCCGAGTGTACTTC.